The entry that follows covers one T cell receptor beta chain sequence. Its matching antigen is unknown. This record comes from a study of T cell repertoires in cytomegalovirus infection. Using its own MiXCR run on the reads, TCRdb lists one record per CDR3 protein. The table has 550,000 to 850,000 distinct CDR3 sequences, roughly 30% seen once. The sequence derives from a human donor in good health (CMV status not recorded). Some clones in this sample may be carry-over from other donors' samples. Sequencing used cultured PBMCs, obtained from culture after CMV antigen stimulation.

This chain's CDR3 is CASSYTGDEAFF. CDR3 in DNA: TGCGCCAGCAGCTACACAGGGGATGAAGCTTTCTTT. The J gene is TRBJ1-1, the V gene TRBV5-1; 7 nucleotides agree with TRBD1. The CDR3 runs to 12 residues. Trimming cost V 3 bases and J 7 bases; bases outside gene matches: 3. CDR1 is SGHRS and CDR2 is YFSETQ in the germline V gene. The full variable domain, its missing parts supplied by reference TRBV5-1 and TRBJ1-1, is KAGVTQTPRYLIKTRGQQVTLSCSPISGHRSVSWYQQTPGQGLQFLFEYFSETQRNKGNFPGRFSGRQFSNSRSEMNVSTLELGDSALYLCASSYTGDEAFFGQGTRLTVV.